This is a list of T cell receptor beta chains from one sample in a study of metastatic and nonmetastatic thyroid tumors. TCRdb re-called the PCR reads via MiXCR. The data contain roughly 39,000 clones, 40% to 55% of them singletons. The sample comprised tumor tissue. The receptor set was obtained from a male donor with papillary thyroid cancer or a benign thyroid nodule (not recorded which). Some clones in this sample may be carry-over from other donors' samples. CDR3s leave out the opening cysteine and the closing phenylalanine or tryptophan. The size of a clone is reported for some rows only, either as once, few or many, or as a class for expanded clones.

j_call: TRBJ2-7
v_call: TRBV19
cdr3_length: 13
clone_size: NA
cdr3_aa: AIRRGLAGGYEEY

j_call: TRBJ2-7
v_call: TRBV7-2
cdr3_length: 10
clone_size: NA
cdr3_aa: ASSFPDVEQY

j_call: TRBJ1-2
v_call: TRBV5-1
cdr3_length: 13
clone_size: large
cdr3_aa: ASSLELGTYYGYT

j_call: TRBJ1-3
v_call: TRBV11-2
cdr3_length: 14
clone_size: once
cdr3_aa: ASSLVGPSSGNTIY

j_call: TRBJ1-4
v_call: TRBV20-1
cdr3_length: 12
clone_size: NA
cdr3_aa: SARDYTRDEKLF

j_call: TRBJ2-7
v_call: TRBV24-1
cdr3_length: 13
clone_size: NA
cdr3_aa: ATSDPSGSSGEQY

j_call: TRBJ2-3
v_call: TRBV6-5
cdr3_length: 13
clone_size: NA
cdr3_aa: ASSYSGVLTDTQY

j_call: TRBJ2-1
v_call: TRBV6-1
cdr3_length: 12
clone_size: few
cdr3_aa: ASSKTGGNDEQF

j_call: TRBJ2-1
v_call: TRBV4-1
cdr3_length: 15
clone_size: NA
cdr3_aa: ASSQFSGTPGDNEQF

j_call: TRBJ1-4
v_call: TRBV4-1
cdr3_length: 13
clone_size: NA
cdr3_aa: ASSQDPNKDEKLF

j_call: TRBJ2-7
v_call: TRBV20-1
cdr3_length: 14
clone_size: NA
cdr3_aa: SAFRLPEERSYEQY

j_call: TRBJ2-7
v_call: TRBV20-1
cdr3_length: 12
clone_size: few
cdr3_aa: SATPSGLTYEQY

j_call: TRBJ2-3
v_call: TRBV11-2
cdr3_length: 14
clone_size: NA
cdr3_aa: ASSLFLAGHTDTQY

j_call: TRBJ1-2
v_call: TRBV20-1
cdr3_length: 12
clone_size: few
cdr3_aa: SAPGQFDNYGYT

j_call: TRBJ2-7
v_call: TRBV28
cdr3_length: 12
clone_size: NA
cdr3_aa: ASSLNRAGDEQY

j_call: TRBJ2-3
v_call: TRBV6-1
cdr3_length: 13
clone_size: NA
cdr3_aa: ASRGGLAGTDTQY

j_call: TRBJ2-3
v_call: TRBV11-2
cdr3_length: 11
clone_size: few
cdr3_aa: ASSTLQGDTQY

j_call: TRBJ2-3
v_call: TRBV10-2
cdr3_length: 13
clone_size: NA
cdr3_aa: ASSPRTGGADTQY

j_call: TRBJ1-1
v_call: TRBV11-2
cdr3_length: 12
clone_size: NA
cdr3_aa: ASSHSQGNTEAF

j_call: TRBJ2-1
v_call: TRBV28
cdr3_length: 13
clone_size: few
cdr3_aa: ASSSGLAGGPRRF

j_call: TRBJ1-6
v_call: TRBV19
cdr3_length: 11
clone_size: few
cdr3_aa: ASSIGSSGPLH

j_call: TRBJ1-4
v_call: TRBV5-1
cdr3_length: 15
clone_size: NA
cdr3_aa: ASSRTGGPATNEKLF

j_call: TRBJ2-7
v_call: TRBV28
cdr3_length: 10
clone_size: few
cdr3_aa: ASSLTGGNQY

j_call: TRBJ1-5
v_call: TRBV5-1
cdr3_length: 12
clone_size: NA
cdr3_aa: ASSLDSFNQPQH

j_call: TRBJ2-7
v_call: TRBV20-1
cdr3_length: 12
clone_size: few
cdr3_aa: SARGGRSPYEQY

j_call: TRBJ1-4
v_call: TRBV29-1
cdr3_length: 11
clone_size: NA
cdr3_aa: STTGGAEEKLF

j_call: TRBJ2-1
v_call: TRBV10-2
cdr3_length: 12
clone_size: NA
cdr3_aa: ASCREPLINEQF

j_call: TRBJ1-5
v_call: TRBV6-1
cdr3_length: 13
clone_size: few
cdr3_aa: ASSDHGTGNQPQH

j_call: TRBJ2-3
v_call: TRBV10-3
cdr3_length: 12
clone_size: few
cdr3_aa: AIRSAPNTDTQY

j_call: TRBJ1-2
v_call: TRBV28
cdr3_length: 11
clone_size: few
cdr3_aa: ASRLDREDGYT

j_call: TRBJ1-2
v_call: TRBV20-1
cdr3_length: 14
clone_size: once
cdr3_aa: SASADSIGVRDGYT

j_call: TRBJ2-6
v_call: TRBV11-2
cdr3_length: 13
clone_size: NA
cdr3_aa: ASSVDRVGANVLT

j_call: TRBJ1-2
v_call: TRBV28
cdr3_length: 11
clone_size: NA
cdr3_aa: ASSLRGGYGYT

j_call: TRBJ2-5
v_call: TRBV2
cdr3_length: 14
clone_size: NA
cdr3_aa: ASSEVRPGTKETQY

j_call: TRBJ1-5
v_call: TRBV4-1
cdr3_length: 13
clone_size: NA
cdr3_aa: ASRGTWAGNQPQH

j_call: TRBJ2-7
v_call: TRBV5-1
cdr3_length: 16
clone_size: NA
cdr3_aa: ASSLGTGGPSTPYEQY

j_call: TRBJ2-2
v_call: TRBV5-4
cdr3_length: 15
clone_size: NA
cdr3_aa: ASSWGQTPANTGELF

j_call: TRBJ2-7
v_call: TRBV12-3/TRBV12-4
cdr3_length: 13
clone_size: few
cdr3_aa: ASSFATSALSEQY

j_call: TRBJ2-7
v_call: TRBV2
cdr3_length: 12
clone_size: NA
cdr3_aa: ASVGQGATYEQY

j_call: TRBJ2-7
v_call: TRBV7-8
cdr3_length: 10
clone_size: few
cdr3_aa: ASSPHSYEQY

j_call: TRBJ2-7
v_call: TRBV7-9
cdr3_length: 13
clone_size: NA
cdr3_aa: ASSLARPGENEQY

j_call: TRBJ1-2
v_call: TRBV6-1
cdr3_length: 12
clone_size: NA
cdr3_aa: ASSGHGGGYGYT

j_call: TRBJ1-5
v_call: TRBV19
cdr3_length: 13
clone_size: few
cdr3_aa: ASRDGQGASQPQH

j_call: TRBJ2-6
v_call: TRBV5-1
cdr3_length: 12
clone_size: NA
cdr3_aa: ASSLDSGANVLT

j_call: TRBJ2-3
v_call: TRBV28
cdr3_length: 8
clone_size: few
cdr3_aa: AIGTFLQY

j_call: TRBJ1-1
v_call: TRBV7-8
cdr3_length: 11
clone_size: once
cdr3_aa: ASSSRGTPEAF

j_call: TRBJ1-2
v_call: TRBV19
cdr3_length: 13
clone_size: few
cdr3_aa: ASSMSRDGNYGYT

j_call: TRBJ2-5
v_call: TRBV28
cdr3_length: 11
clone_size: NA
cdr3_aa: ASMPRIQETQY

j_call: TRBJ2-3
v_call: TRBV19
cdr3_length: 10
clone_size: NA
cdr3_aa: ASNEGTDTQY

j_call: TRBJ1-1
v_call: TRBV6-1
cdr3_length: 12
clone_size: NA
cdr3_aa: ASSEAYSDTEAF

j_call: TRBJ2-3
v_call: TRBV6-1
cdr3_length: 15
clone_size: few
cdr3_aa: ASSEGLAGVITDTQY

j_call: TRBJ2-7
v_call: TRBV20-1
cdr3_length: 9
clone_size: NA
cdr3_aa: SAQLAHEQY

j_call: TRBJ1-5
v_call: TRBV19
cdr3_length: 15
clone_size: once
cdr3_aa: ASSPRGGQFSNQPQH

j_call: TRBJ2-5
v_call: TRBV6-6
cdr3_length: 14
clone_size: few
cdr3_aa: ASSYSPSGGYETQY

j_call: TRBJ1-2
v_call: TRBV6-2/TRBV6-3
cdr3_length: 13
clone_size: NA
cdr3_aa: ASSQGDTKIYGYT